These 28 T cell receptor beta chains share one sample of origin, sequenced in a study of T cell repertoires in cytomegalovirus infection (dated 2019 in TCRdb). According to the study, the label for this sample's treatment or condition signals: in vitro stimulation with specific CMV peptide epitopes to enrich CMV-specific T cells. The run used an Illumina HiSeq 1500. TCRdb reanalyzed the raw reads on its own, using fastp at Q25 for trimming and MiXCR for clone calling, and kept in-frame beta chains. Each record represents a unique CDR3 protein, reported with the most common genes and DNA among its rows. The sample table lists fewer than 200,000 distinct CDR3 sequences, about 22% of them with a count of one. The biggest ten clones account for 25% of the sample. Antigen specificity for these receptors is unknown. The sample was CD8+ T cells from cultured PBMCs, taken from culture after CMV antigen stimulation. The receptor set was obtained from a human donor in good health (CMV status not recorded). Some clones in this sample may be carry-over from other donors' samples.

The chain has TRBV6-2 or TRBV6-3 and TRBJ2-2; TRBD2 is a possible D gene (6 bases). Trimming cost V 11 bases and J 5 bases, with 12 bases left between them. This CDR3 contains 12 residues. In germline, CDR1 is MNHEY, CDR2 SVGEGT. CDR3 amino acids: CAGGTFTGELFF. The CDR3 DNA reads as TGTGCCGGCGGGACTTTTACCGGGGAGCTGTTTTTT.

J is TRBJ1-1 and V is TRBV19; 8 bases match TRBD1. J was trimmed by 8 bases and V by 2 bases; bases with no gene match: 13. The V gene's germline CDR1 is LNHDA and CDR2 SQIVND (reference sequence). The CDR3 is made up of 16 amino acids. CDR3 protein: CASSIQGAVPRSEAFF. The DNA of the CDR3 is TGTGCCAGTAGTATACAGGGGGCCGTCCCCCGCAGCGAAGCTTTCTTT.

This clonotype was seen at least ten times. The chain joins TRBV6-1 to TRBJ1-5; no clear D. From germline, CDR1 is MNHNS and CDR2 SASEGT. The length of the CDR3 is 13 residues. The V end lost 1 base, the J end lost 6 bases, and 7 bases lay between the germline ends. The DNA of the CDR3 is TGTGCCAGCAGTGAAGGTCGGGGTCAGCCCCAGCATTTT. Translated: CASSEGRGQPQHF.

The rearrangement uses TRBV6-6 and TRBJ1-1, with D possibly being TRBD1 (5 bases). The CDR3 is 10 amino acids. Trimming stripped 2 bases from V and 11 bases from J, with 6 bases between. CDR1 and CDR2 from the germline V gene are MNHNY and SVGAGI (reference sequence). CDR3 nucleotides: TGTGCCAGCAGTTACGGGGGGGCTTTCTTT. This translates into CASSYGGAFF.

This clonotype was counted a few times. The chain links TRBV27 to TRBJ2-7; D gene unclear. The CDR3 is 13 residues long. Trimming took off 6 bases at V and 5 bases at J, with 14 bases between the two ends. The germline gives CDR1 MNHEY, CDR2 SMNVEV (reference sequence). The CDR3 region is CASSLNGFHEQYF. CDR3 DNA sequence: TGTGCCAGCAGCTTGAATGGTTTCCACGAGCAGTACTTC.

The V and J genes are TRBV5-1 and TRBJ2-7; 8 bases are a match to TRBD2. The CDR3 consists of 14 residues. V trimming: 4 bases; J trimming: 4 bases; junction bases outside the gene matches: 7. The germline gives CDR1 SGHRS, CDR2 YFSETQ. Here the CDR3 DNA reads TGCGCCAGCAGCGCGGGGGGACCTCAATACGAGCAGTACTTC. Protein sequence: CASSAGGPQYEQYF.

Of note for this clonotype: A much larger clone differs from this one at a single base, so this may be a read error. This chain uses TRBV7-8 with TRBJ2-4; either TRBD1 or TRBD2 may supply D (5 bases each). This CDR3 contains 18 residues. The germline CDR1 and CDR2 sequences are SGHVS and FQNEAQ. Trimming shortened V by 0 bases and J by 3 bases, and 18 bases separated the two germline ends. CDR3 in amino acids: CASSLARGWDRVKNIQYF. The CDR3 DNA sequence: TGTGCCAGCAGCTTAGCGCGCGGGTGGGACCGAGTCAAAAACATTCAGTACTTC.

The CDR3 is CASSVVDPGRDRALTGANVLTF. CDR3 sequence (DNA): TGTGCCAGCAGCGTAGTTGACCCAGGGCGGGACAGAGCGTTAACTGGGGCCAACGTCCTGACTTTC. The rearrangement uses TRBV9 and TRBJ2-6, with D possibly being TRBD1 (7 bases). V shed 0 bases and J shed 2 bases, with 27 bases lying between them. Germline V CDR1 and CDR2: SGDLS, YYNGEE. The CDR3 loop spans 22 amino acids.

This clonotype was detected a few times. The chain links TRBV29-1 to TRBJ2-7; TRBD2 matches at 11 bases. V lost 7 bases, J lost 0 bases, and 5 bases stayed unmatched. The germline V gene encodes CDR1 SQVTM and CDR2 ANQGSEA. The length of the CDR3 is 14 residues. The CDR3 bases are TGCAGCGCGAGACTAGCGGGGTCCTCCTACGAGCAGTACTTC. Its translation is CSARLAGSSYEQYF.

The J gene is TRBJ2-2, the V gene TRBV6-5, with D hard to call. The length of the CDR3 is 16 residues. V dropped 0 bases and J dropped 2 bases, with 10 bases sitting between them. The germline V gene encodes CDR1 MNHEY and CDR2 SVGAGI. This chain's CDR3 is CASSYSTDRNTGELFF. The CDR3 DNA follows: TGTGCCAGCAGTTACTCTACAGATAGAAACACCGGGGAGCTGTTTTTT.

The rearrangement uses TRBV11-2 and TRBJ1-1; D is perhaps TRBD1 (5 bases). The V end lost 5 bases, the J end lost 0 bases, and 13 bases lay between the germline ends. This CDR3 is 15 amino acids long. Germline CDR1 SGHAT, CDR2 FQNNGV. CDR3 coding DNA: TGTGCCAGCAGCGGCCACGGGGGATTGAACACTGAAGCTTTCTTT. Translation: CASSGHGGLNTEAFF.

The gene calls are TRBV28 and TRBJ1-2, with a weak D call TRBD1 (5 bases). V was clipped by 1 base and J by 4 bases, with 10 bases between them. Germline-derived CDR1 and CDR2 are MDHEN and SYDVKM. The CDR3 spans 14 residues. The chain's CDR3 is CASSLLRGGYGYTF. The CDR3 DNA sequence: TGTGCCAGCAGTTTATTGCGGGGGGGCTATGGCTACACCTTC.

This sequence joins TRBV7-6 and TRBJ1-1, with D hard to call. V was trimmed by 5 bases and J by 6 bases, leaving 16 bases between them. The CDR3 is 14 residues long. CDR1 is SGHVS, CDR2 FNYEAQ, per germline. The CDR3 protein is CASSLYSGRAEAFF. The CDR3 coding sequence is TGTGCCAGCAGCCTCTACAGCGGAAGGGCTGAAGCTTTCTTT. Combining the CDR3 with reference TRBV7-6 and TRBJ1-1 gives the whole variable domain GAGVSQSPRYKVTKRGQDVALRCDPISGHVSLYWYRQALGQGPEFLTYFNYEAQQDKSGLPNDRFSAERPEGSISTLTIQRTEQRDSAMYRCASSLYSGRAEAFFGQGTRLTVV.

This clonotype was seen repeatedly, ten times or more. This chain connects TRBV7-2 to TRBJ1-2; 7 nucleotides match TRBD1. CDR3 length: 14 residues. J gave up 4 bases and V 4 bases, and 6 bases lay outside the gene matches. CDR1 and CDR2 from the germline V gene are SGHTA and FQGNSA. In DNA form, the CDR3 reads TGTGCCAGCAGCTCGACCGGGACAGTCTATGGCTACACCTTC. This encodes CASSSTGTVYGYTF. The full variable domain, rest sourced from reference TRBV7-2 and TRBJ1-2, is GAGVSQSPSNKVTEKGKDVELRCDPISGHTALYWYRQSLGQGLEFLIYFQGNSAPDKSGLPSDRFSAERTGGSVSTLTIQRTQQEDSAVYLCASSSTGTVYGYTFGSGTRLTVV.

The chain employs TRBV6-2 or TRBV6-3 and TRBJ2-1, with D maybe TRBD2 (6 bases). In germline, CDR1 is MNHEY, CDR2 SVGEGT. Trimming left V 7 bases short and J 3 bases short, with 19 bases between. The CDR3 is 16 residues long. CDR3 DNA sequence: TGTGCCAGCACCCCACGGGGGACCGAACGCTACAATGAGCAGTTCTTC. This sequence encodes CASTPRGTERYNEQFF.

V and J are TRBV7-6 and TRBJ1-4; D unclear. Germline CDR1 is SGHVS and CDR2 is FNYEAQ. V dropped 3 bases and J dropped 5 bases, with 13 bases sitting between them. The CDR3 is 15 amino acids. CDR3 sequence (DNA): TGTGCCAGCAGCTTCACGGCAGTCACCAATGAAAAACTGTTTTTT. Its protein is CASSFTAVTNEKLFF.

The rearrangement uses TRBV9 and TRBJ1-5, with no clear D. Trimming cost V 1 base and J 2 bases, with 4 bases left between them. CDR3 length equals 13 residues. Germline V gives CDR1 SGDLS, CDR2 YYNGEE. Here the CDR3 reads CASSVMGNQPQHF. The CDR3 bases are TGTGCCAGCAGCGTAATGGGCAATCAGCCCCAGCATTTT.

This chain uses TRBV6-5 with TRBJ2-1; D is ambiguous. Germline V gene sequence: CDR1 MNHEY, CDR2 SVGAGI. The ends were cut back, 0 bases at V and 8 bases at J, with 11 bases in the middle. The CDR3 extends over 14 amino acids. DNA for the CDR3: TGTGCCAGCAGTTACTCGTCCATTGACGATGAGCAGTTCTTC. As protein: CASSYSSIDDEQFF.

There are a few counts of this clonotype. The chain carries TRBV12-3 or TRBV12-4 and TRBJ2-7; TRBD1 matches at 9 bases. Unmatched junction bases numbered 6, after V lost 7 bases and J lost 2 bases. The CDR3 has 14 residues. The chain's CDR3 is CASTPGQGPYEQYF. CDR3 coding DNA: TGTGCCAGCACCCCGGGACAGGGTCCCTACGAGCAGTACTTC.

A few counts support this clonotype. The CDR3 nucleotides are TGTGCCAGCAGTTACTCGGGACAGGGATTCTTAGTCTATGGCTACACCTTC. It encodes CASSYSGQGFLVYGYTF. The gene calls are TRBV6-2 or TRBV6-3 and TRBJ1-2; TRBD1 matches at 9 bases. CDR3 size: 17 residues. The germline V gene encodes CDR1 MNHEY and CDR2 SVGEGT. The J segment lost 4 bases and the V segment lost 0 bases, leaving 9 bases of the junction unmatched.

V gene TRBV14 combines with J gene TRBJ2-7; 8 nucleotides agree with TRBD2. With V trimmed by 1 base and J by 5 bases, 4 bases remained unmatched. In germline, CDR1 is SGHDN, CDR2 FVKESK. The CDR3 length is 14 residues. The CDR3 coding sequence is TGTGCCAGCAGCCAAGCGGGAGGGGGAGACGAGCAGTACTTC. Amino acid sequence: CASSQAGGGDEQYF.

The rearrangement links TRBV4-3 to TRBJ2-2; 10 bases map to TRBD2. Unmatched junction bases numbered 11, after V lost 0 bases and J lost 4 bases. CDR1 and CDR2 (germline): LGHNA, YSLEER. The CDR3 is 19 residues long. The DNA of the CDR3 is TGCGCCAGCAGCCAAGAAGACCAAGCGGGGGGGCCAAGCACCGGGGAGCTGTTTTTT. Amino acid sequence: CASSQEDQAGGPSTGELFF.

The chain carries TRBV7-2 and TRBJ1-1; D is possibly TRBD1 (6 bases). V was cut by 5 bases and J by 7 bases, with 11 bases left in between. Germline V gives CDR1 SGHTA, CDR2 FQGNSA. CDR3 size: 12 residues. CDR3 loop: CASSRMDSEAFF. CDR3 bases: TGTGCCAGCAGCCGTATGGACAGTGAAGCTTTCTTT.

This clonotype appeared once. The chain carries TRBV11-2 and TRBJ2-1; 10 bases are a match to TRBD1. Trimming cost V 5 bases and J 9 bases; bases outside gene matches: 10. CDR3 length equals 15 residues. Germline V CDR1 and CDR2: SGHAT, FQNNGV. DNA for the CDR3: TGTGCCAGCAGCCCAATTGGGGACAGGGGTCCTGAGCAGTTCTTC. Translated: CASSPIGDRGPEQFF.

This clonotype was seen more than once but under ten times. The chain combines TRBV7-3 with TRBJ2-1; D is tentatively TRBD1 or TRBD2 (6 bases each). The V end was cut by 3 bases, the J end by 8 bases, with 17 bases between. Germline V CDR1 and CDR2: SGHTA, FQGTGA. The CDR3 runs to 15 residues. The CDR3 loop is CASSFVGGKMDEQFF. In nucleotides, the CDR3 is TGTGCCAGCAGCTTTGTCGGGGGCAAGATGGATGAGCAGTTCTTC.

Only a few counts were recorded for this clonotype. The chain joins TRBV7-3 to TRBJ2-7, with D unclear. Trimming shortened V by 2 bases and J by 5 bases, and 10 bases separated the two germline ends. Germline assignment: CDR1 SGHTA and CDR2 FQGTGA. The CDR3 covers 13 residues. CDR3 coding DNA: TGTGCCAGCAGCTTATTCCCAGGTGACGAGCAGTACTTC. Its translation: CASSLFPGDEQYF. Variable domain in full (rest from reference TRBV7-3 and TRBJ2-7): GAGVSQTPSNKVTEKGKYVELRCDPISGHTALYWYRQSLGQGPEFLIYFQGTGAADDSGLPNDRFFAVRPEGSVSTLKIQRTERGDSAVYLCASSLFPGDEQYFGPGTRLTVT.

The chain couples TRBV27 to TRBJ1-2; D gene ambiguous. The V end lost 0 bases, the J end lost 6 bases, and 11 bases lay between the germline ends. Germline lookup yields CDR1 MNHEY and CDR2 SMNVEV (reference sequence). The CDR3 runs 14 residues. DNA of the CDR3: TGTGCCAGCAGTTTATCCTGGGTAGGGAATGGCTACACCTTC. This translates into CASSLSWVGNGYTF.

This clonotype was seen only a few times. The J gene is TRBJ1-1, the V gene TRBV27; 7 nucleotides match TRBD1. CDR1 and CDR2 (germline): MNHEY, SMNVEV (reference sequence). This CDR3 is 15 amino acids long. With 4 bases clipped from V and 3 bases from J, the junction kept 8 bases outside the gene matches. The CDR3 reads CASSSYRGLDTEAFF. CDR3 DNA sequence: TGTGCCAGCAGTTCCTACAGGGGTCTGGACACTGAAGCTTTCTTT.